This T cell receptor beta chain was sequenced during a study of CD8+ T cells in alopecia areata. CDR1 is SNHLY, CDR2 FYNNEI, per germline. Trimming stripped 6 bases from V and 7 bases from J, with 22 bases between. The CDR3 runs to 15 residues. Once RNA had been extracted, it was reverse transcribed into cDNA to act as the sequencing template. Some clones are missing from TCRdb's copy, which holds only in-frame ones; the method was immunoSEQ multiplex PCR. The table includes some 110,000 clones, roughly two fifths detected once. Using a FACSAria, the CD4+ and CD8+ T cells were sorted from the PBMCs. J is TRBJ2-7 and V is TRBV2; the D gene is possibly TRBD2 (5 bases). This receptor was taken from a human donor with alopecia areata. Sequencing was performed on CD4+ T cells sorted from blood. The CDR3 spells CASRREIILRREQYF. DNA of the CDR3: TGTGCCAGCAGGAGGGAGATCATCCTACGTAGAGAGCAGTACTTC.